Below, one T cell receptor beta chain is given with its context. Its antigen is as yet unknown. These data are taken from a study of vaccination and CD4 T cells after COVID-19. Study overall: Overlapping spike peptides served as the stimulus for the cells. These peptides came from SARS-CoV-2 and from the common cold coronaviruses HCoV-NL63, HCoV-OC43 and HCoV-229E. The study's findings and limits: It was observed that, in convalescent patients, a median 86.3% of reactive clones arose only post-vaccination.

An Oncomine TCR Beta short-read assay was used to sequence the DNA from cultured CD4+ T cells. TCRdb passed the PCR reads through MiXCR, listing each CDR3 protein once. This sample has roughly 18,000 distinct CDR3 sequences, with 44% found just once. Time point specified: late sampling 161 to 241 days after vaccination in three convalescent patients. Treatment reported: approximately nine-day PBMC culture with coronavirus spike peptide pools or control peptides (ViraFEST assay). Unmatched junction bases numbered 9, after V lost 10 bases and J lost 0 bases. There are 15 residues in the CDR3. From germline, CDR1 is LNHDA and CDR2 SQIVND (reference sequence).

The source was CD4+ T cells from blood, cultured in vitro, collected about 7 months after SARS-CoV-2 vaccination. The TCR sequence derives from a human donor who had recovered from COVID-19. The chain joins TRBV19 to TRBJ1-5; 7 bases match TRBD1. Here the CDR3 DNA reads TGTGCCACCGACAGGGCACTTTATAGCAATCAGCCCCAGCATTTT. As protein: CATDRALYSNQPQHF.